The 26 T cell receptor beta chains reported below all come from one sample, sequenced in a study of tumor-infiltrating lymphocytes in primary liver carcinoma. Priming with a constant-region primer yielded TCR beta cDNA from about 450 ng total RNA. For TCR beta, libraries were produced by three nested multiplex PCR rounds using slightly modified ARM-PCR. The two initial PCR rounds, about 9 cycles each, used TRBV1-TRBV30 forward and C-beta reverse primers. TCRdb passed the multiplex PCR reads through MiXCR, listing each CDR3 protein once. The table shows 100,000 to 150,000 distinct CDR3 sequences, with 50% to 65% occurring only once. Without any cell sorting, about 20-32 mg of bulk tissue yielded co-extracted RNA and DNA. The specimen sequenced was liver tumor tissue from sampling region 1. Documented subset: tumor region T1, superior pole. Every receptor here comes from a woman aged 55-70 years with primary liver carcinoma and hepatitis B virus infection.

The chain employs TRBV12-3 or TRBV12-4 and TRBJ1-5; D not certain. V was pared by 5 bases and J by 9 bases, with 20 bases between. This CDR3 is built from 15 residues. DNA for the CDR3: TGTGCCAGCAGTACCGCGGGTGGGGTTGATCGGCCCCAGCATTTT. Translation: CASSTAGGVDRPQHF.

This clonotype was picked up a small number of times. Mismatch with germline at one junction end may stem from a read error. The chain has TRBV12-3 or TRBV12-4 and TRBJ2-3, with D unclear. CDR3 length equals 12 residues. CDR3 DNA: TGTGCCGGCAGTTTAGAGGACGGGCGAGGGTATTTT. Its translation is CAGSLEDGRGYF.

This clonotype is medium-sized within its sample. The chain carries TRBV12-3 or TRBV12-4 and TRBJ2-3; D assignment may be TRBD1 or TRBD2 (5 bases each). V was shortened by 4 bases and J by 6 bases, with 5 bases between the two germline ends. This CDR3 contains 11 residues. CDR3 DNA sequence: TGTGCCAGCAGTTGGGGGGATACGCAGTATTTT. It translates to CASSWGDTQYF.

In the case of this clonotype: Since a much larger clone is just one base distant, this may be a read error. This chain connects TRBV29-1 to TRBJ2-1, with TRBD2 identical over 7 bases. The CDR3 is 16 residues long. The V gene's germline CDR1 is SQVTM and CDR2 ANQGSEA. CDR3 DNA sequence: TGCAGCATCGTTGACCCGGCGGGAGCGAACTACATTGAGCAGTTCTTC. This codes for CSIVDPAGANYIEQFF.

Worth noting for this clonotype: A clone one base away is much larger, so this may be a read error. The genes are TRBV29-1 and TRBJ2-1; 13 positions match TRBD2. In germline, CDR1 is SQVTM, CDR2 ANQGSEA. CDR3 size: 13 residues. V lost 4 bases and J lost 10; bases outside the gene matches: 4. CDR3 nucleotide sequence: TGCAGCGTTGTAGGACTAGCGGGAGACGAGCAGTTCTTC. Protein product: CSVVGLAGDEQFF.

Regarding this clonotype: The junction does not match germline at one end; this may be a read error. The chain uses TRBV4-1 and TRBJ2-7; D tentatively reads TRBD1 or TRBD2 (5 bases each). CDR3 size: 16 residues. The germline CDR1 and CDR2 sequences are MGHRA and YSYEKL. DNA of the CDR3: TGTGCCAGCAGCCGAGGTCCGGACTGGGGGACCTACGAGCAGTACTTC. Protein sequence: CASSRGPDWGTYEQYF.

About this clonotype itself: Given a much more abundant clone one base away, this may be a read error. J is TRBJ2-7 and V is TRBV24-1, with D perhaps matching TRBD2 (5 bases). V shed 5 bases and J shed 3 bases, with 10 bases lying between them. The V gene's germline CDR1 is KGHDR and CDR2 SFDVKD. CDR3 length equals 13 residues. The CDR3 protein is CATSVRDNYEQYF. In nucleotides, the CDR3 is TGTGCCACCAGTGTTCGGGATAACTACGAGCAGTACTTC.

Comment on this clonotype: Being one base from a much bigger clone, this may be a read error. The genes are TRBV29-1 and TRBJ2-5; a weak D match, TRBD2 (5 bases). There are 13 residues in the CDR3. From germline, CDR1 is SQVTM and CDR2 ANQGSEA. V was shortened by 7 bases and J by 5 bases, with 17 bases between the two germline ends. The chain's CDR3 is CSAERELGETQYF. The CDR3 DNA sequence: TGCAGCGCTGAGAGGGAGTTAGGGGAGACCCAGTACTTC.

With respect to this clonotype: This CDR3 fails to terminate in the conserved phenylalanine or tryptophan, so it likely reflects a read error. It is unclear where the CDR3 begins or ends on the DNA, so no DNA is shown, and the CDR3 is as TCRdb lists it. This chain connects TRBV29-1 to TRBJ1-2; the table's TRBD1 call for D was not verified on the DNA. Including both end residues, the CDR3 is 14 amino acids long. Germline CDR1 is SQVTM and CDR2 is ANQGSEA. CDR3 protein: CSVGKDRVGYGCTI.

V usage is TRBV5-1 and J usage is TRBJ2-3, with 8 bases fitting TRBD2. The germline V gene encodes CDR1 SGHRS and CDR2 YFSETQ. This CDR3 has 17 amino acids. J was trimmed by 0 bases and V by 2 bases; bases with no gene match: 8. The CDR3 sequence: CASSFAVAGLSTDTQYF. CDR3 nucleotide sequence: TGCGCCAGCAGCTTCGCGGTAGCGGGGCTGAGCACAGATACGCAGTATTTT.

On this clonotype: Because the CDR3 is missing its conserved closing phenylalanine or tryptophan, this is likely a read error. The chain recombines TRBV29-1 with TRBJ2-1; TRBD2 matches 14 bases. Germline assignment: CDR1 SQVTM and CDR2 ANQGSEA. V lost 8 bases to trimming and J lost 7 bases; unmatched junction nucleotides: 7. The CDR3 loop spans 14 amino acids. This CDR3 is CSIVGTSGRNEQFL. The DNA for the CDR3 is TGCAGCATCGTCGGGACTAGCGGGAGAAATGAGCAGTTCTTA.

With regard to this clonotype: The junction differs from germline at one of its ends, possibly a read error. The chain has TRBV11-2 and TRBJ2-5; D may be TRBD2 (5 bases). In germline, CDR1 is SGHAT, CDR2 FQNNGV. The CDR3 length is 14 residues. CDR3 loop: CPSGLDLGLSTQYF. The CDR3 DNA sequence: TGTCCCAGCGGCTTAGATTTAGGACTGTCGACCCAGTACTTC.

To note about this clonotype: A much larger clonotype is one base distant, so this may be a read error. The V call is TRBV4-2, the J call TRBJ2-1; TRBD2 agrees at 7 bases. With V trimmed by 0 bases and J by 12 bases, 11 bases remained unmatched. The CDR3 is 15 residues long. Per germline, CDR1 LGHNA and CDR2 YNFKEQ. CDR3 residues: CASSQESGKIMGQFF. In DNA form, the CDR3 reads TGTGCCAGCAGCCAAGAAAGCGGGAAGATAATGGGGCAGTTCTTC.

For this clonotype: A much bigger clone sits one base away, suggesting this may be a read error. Written as DNA, the CDR3 is TGTGCCAGCAGTGCAAACGAGTCTCGAAATTCACCCCTCCACTTT. Its protein product is CASSANESRNSPLHF. The rearrangement links TRBV6-5 to TRBJ1-6; D remains ambiguous. The V gene's germline CDR1 is MNHEY and CDR2 SVGAGI. The CDR3 consists of 15 residues. V lost 5 bases and J lost 7, with 15 bases in between.

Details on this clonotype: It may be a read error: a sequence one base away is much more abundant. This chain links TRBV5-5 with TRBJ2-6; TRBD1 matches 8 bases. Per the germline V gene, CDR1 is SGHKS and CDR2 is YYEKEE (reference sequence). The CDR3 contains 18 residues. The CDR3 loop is CASSLAPSDRVGANVMTF. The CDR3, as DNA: TGTGCCAGCAGCTTGGCCCCCTCGGACAGGGTAGGGGCCAACGTCATGACTTTC.

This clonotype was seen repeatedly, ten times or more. This CDR3 is CAWSVQGNSPLHF. In DNA form, the CDR3 reads TGTGCCTGGAGTGTTCAGGGTAATTCACCCCTCCACTTT. The rearrangement uses TRBV30 and TRBJ1-6; TRBD1 might be the D (5 bases). From germline, CDR1 is GTSNPN and CDR2 SVGIG (reference sequence). Trimming removed 0 bases at V and 6 bases at J, with 6 bases between. The CDR3 contains 13 residues.

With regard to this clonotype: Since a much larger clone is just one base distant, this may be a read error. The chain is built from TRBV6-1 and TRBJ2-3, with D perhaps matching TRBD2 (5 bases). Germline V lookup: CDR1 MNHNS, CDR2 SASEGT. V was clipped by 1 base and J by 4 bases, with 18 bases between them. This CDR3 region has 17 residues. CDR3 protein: CASSEGASWRPPDTQYF. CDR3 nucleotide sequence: TGTGCCAGCAGTGAAGGAGCGAGCTGGAGGCCCCCAGATACGCAGTATTTT.

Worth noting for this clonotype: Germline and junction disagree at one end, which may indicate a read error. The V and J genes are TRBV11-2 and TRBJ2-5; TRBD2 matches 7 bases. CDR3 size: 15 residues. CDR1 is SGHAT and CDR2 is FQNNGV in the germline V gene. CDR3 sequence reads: CASSLEGGEEETQHF. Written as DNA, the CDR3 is TGTGCCAGCAGCTTAGAGGGGGGGGAGGAAGAGACCCAGCACTTC.

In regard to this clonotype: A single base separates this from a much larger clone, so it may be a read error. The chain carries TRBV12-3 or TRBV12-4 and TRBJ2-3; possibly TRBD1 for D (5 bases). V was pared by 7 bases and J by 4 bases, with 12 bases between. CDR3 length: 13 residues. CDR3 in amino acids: CASTRTRADTQYF. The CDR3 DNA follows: TGTGCCAGCACGAGGACAAGGGCAGATACGCAGTATTTT.

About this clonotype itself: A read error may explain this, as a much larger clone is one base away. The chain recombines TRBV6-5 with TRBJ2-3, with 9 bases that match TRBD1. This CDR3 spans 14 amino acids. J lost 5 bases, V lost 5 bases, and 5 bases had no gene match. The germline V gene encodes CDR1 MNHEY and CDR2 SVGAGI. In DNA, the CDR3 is TGTGCCAGCAGTCCGGACAGGGGAGTAGATACGCAGTATTTT. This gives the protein CASSPDRGVDTQYF.

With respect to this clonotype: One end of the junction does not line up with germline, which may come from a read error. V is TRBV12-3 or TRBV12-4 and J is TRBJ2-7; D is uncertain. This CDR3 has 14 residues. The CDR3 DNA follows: TGTGCCAGTACCAGCGACACCGGCTCCTATGAGCAGTACTTC. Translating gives CASTSDTGSYEQYF.

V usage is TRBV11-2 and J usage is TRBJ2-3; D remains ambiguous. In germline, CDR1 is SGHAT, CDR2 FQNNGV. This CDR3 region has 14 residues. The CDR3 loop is CVSSLRSSTDTQYF. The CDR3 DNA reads TGTGTCAGTAGCCTCAGGTCTAGCACAGATACGCAGTATTTT.

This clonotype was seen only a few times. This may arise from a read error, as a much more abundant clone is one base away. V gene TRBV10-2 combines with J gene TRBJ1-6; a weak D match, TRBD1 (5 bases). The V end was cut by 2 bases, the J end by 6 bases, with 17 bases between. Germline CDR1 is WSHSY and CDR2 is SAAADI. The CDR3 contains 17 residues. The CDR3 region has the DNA TGCGCCAGCAGTGAGCCAGGGTGGGGAAGGAGTAATTCACCCCTCCACTTT. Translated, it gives CASSEPGWGRSNSPLHF.

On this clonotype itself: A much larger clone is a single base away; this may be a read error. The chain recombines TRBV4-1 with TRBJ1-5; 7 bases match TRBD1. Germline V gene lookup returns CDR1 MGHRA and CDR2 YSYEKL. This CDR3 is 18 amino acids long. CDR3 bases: TGCGCCAGCAGCCAAGCCTCCTCAGGGGGAATAAGCAATCATCCCCAGCATTTT. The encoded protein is CASSQASSGGISNHPQHF.

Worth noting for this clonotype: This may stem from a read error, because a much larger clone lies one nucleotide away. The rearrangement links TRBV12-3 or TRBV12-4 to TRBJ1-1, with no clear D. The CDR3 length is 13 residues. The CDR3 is CASSLGWNTDAFF. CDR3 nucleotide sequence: TGTGCCAGCAGTTTAGGATGGAACACTGATGCTTTCTTT.

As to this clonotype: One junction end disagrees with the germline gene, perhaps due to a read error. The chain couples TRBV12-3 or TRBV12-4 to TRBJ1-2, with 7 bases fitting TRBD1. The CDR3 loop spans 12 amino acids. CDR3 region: CASGLVGGSYTF. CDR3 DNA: TGCGCCAGCGGTTTGGTAGGGGGCAGCTACACCTTC.